This entry describes one T cell receptor beta chain. The CDR3 extends over 14 amino acids. CDR1 is SGHRS and CDR2 is YFSETQ in the germline V gene. The V end lost 6 bases, the J end lost 1 base, and 13 bases lay between the germline ends. The data were taken from a study of blood T cell repertoires in COVID-19. Study background: Spain, Italy and the United States supplied samples that represented acute and convalescent COVID-19. In each case, the material was cDNA or gDNA derived from T cells, B-cell-depleted T cells, or PBMCs.

Original data processing: The assay estimated nucleated cells by amplifying reference gene primers. TCRdb's copy holds only in-frame clones and misses some; the assay was immunoSEQ multiplex PCR. That table supplies the V and J calls and clone size; D and trimming were determined from the DNA. The sample lists some 200,000 clones, roughly 82% occurring once. Material: peripheral blood. The rearrangement links TRBV5-1 to TRBJ1-1; perhaps TRBD1 as D (5 bases). This clonotype was obtained from a man aged 50-59 years with active or convalescent COVID-19. Written as DNA, the CDR3 is TGCGCCAGCACTTCTAGGGGCCCGAACACTGAAGCTTTCTTT. This gives the protein CASTSRGPNTEAFF.